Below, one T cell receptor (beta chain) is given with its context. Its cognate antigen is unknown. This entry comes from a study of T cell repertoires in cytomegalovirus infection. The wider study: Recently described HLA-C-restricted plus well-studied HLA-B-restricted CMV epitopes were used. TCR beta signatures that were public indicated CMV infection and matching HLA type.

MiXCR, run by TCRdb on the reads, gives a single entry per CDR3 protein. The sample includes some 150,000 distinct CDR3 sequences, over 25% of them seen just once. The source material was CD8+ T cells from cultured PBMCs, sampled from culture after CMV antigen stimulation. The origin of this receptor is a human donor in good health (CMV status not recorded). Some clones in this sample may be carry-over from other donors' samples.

The DNA of the CDR3 is TGTGCCAGCAGGCCGGGACAGCGAACGAACACTGAAGCTTTCTTT. This codes for CASRPGQRTNTEAFF. The V call is TRBV12-3 or TRBV12-4, the J call TRBJ1-1; the match to TRBD1 covers 7 bases. This CDR3 has 15 residues. V dropped 6 bases and J dropped 1; count of bases not matched to a gene: 8.